The entry that follows covers one T cell receptor (beta chain) sequence. Its antigen is not identified. The sample originates from a study of shared clonotypes between healthy human individuals. Study-wide results and limits: The genetic and exposure-history diversity represented was limited by few donors. Apart from blood, nothing was sampled; tissue repertoires likely differ.

All donors were healthy HIV-negative adults lacking recent acute infections or vaccinations. CDR1 and CDR2 (germline): SGHVS, FQNEAQ. The V end was cut by 0 bases, the J end by 2 bases, with 8 bases between. CDR3 length equals 14 residues. Clones were read by immunoSEQ multiplex PCR, and TCRdb kept only the in-frame ones, dropping some. Here the sample spans roughly 700,000 clones, approximately 79% being singletons. Sequences were obtained from memory CD4+ T cells sorted from blood. Subset in this sample: CD45RA-negative fraction. The chain recombines TRBV7-8 with TRBJ2-7; tentative D call: TRBD2 (5 bases). This receptor was obtained from a woman aged 25-40 years in good health. The CDR3 region is CASSLAGKTYEQYF. CDR3 bases: TGTGCCAGCAGCTTAGCCGGGAAAACCTACGAGCAGTACTTC. Combining the CDR3 with reference TRBV7-8 and TRBJ2-7 gives the whole variable domain GAGVSQSPRYKVAKRGQDVALRCDPISGHVSLFWYQQALGQGPEFLTYFQNEAQLDKSGLPSDRFFAERPEGSVSTLKIQRTQQEDSAVYLCASSLAGKTYEQYFGPGTRLTVT.